This entry lists 22 T cell receptor beta chains sequenced from one sample in a study of blood T cell repertoires in COVID-19. Produced via immunoSEQ multiplex PCR; TCRdb's table is partial and in-frame only. The sample holds fewer than 75,000 clones, around 85% seen once. Source material: peripheral blood. Every receptor here comes from a man in his fifties with active COVID-19.

The chain has TRBV18 and TRBJ2-7; a weak D match, TRBD2 (7 bases). CDR3 size: 14 residues. CDR1 KGHSH and CDR2 LQKENI come from the germline V gene. Trimming pared 6 bases from V and 5 bases from J, leaving 17 bases between. The CDR3 loop is CASSPPRGRNEQYF. CDR3 sequence (DNA): TGTGCCAGCTCCCCCCCGCGGGGGCGGAACGAGCAGTACTTC.

This chain connects TRBV27 to TRBJ2-1; D is perhaps TRBD1 (6 bases). Between the trimmed V and J ends, which lost 7 bases and 6 bases, there was a span of 10 bases. The CDR3 covers 12 residues. CDR1 and CDR2 (germline): MNHEY, SMNVEV (reference sequence). In nucleotides, the CDR3 is TGTGCCAGCATAATACAGGGCAATGAGCAGTTCTTC. Protein product: CASIIQGNEQFF.

This clone appeared once. The CDR3: CASSIGETQYF. The CDR3 DNA reads as TGTGCCAGCAGCATCGGGGAGACCCAGTACTTC. The chain carries TRBV12-3 or TRBV12-4 and TRBJ2-5; D is ambiguous. The V and J ends lost 6 bases and 5 bases respectively, with 7 bases between them. The CDR3 is made up of 11 amino acids.

This clone was seen a single time. V gene TRBV19 combines with J gene TRBJ2-2; D is possibly TRBD1 (6 bases). This CDR3 has 16 amino acids. CDR1 LNHDA and CDR2 SQIVND come from the germline V gene (reference sequence). Trimming shortened V by 0 bases and J by 3 bases, and 11 bases separated the two germline ends. The CDR3 spells CASSIDPGADTGELFF. CDR3 coding DNA: TGTGCCAGTAGTATAGATCCAGGGGCGGACACCGGGGAGCTGTTTTTT.

This chain uses TRBV11-2 with TRBJ1-2, with D perhaps TRBD1 (5 bases). The length of the CDR3 is 15 residues. V was cut by 6 bases and J by 2 bases, with 16 bases left in between. The germline V gene encodes CDR1 SGHAT and CDR2 FQNNGV. CDR3 in DNA: TGTGCCAGCAGGTACGCGGGACGAAAGAACTATGGCTACACCTTC. It yields the protein CASRYAGRKNYGYTF. The variable domain in full, with the rest retrieved from reference TRBV11-2 and TRBJ1-2, is EAGVAQSPRYKIIEKRQSVAFWCNPISGHATLYWYQQILGQGPKLLIQFQNNGVVDDSQLPKDRFSAERLKGVDSTLKIQPAKLEDSAVYLCASRYAGRKNYGYTFGSGTRLTVV.

This clone was recorded once. The chain employs TRBV28 and TRBJ2-6, with D perhaps TRBD2 (6 bases). Per germline, CDR1 MDHEN and CDR2 SYDVKM. Trimming left V 3 bases short and J 3 bases short, with 12 bases between. The CDR3 totals 16 residues. The CDR3 region is CASSFRRVGGANVLTF. CDR3 nucleotides: TGTGCCAGCAGTTTCCGGAGGGTGGGTGGGGCCAACGTCCTGACTTTC.

J is TRBJ2-4 and V is TRBV19, with D possibly matching TRBD2 (6 bases). Germline V CDR1 and CDR2: LNHDA, SQIVND (reference sequence). The CDR3 is 15 residues long. V was clipped by 6 bases and J by 2 bases, with 14 bases between them. This CDR3 reads CASSRGSVTKNIQYF. CDR3 nucleotide sequence: TGTGCCAGTAGCCGGGGGTCGGTAACCAAAAACATTCAGTACTTC.

The V and J genes are TRBV15 and TRBJ2-2, with 9 nucleotides matching TRBD1. CDR1 and CDR2 (germline): LNHNV, YYDKDF (reference sequence). J was trimmed by 5 bases and V by 3 bases; bases with no gene match: 7. The CDR3 has 16 residues. The CDR3 here is CATSRTTGGLTGELFF. The CDR3 bases are TGTGCCACCAGCAGGACGACAGGGGGTTTAACCGGGGAGCTGTTTTTT.

The V gene is TRBV20-1, the J gene TRBJ1-5; D is perhaps TRBD1 (6 bases). Trimming stripped 3 bases from V and 5 bases from J, with 14 bases between. Germline-derived CDR1 and CDR2 are DFQATT and SNEGSKA (reference sequence). The CDR3 totals 14 residues. CDR3 bases: TGCAGTGCTAGTCTCGACAGGCTTTATCAGCCCCAGCATTTT. This gives the protein CSASLDRLYQPQHF.

The chain links TRBV2 to TRBJ2-2; the match to TRBD1 covers 10 bases. Looked up from germline, CDR1 is SNHLY and CDR2 is FYNNEI. The CDR3 runs 15 residues. Trimming cost V 7 bases and J 6 bases; bases outside gene matches: 8. This CDR3 reads CASMEFGQGAGELFF. The CDR3 nucleotides are TGTGCCAGCATGGAGTTCGGACAGGGGGCCGGGGAGCTGTTTTTT.

This clone was seen once. The chain is built from TRBV18 and TRBJ2-7; 7 nucleotides agree with TRBD2. The CDR3 sequence is 14 residues long. V lost 1 base and J lost 3; bases outside the gene matches: 3. Germline V gene data show CDR1 as KGHSH and CDR2 as LQKENI. CDR3 in amino acids: CASSPQTSDYEQYF. CDR3 in DNA: TGTGCCAGCTCACCACAAACTAGCGACTACGAGCAGTACTTC.

This chain joins TRBV18 and TRBJ2-2, with D maybe TRBD1 (7 bases). Trimming cost V 6 bases and J 5 bases, with 13 bases left between them. There are 14 residues in the CDR3. Germline V CDR1 and CDR2: KGHSH, LQKENI. CDR3 residues: CASSRDRMTGELFF. CDR3 in DNA: TGTGCCAGCTCGCGGGACAGAATGACCGGGGAGCTGTTTTTT.

The chain links TRBV6-5 to TRBJ2-6; perhaps TRBD2 as D (5 bases). Trimming took 0 bases from V and 3 from J, leaving 9 bases between them. The CDR3 is 16 amino acids. CDR1 is MNHEY and CDR2 is SVGAGI in the germline V gene. The CDR3 DNA sequence: TGTGCCAGCAGTTACTCCGGCGGGTATGGGGCCAACGTCCTGACTTTC. Translation: CASSYSGGYGANVLTF.

This clone was counted once. The rearrangement uses TRBV4-3 and TRBJ2-1; possible D gene TRBD1, 6 bases. V was shortened by 0 bases and J by 8 bases, with 17 bases between the two germline ends. The CDR3 runs 16 residues. The V gene's germline CDR1 is LGHNA and CDR2 YSLEER. The CDR3 DNA reads as TGCGCCAGCAGCCAAGATACCCGACAGGAGCATTATGAGCAGTTCTTC. It specifies CASSQDTRQEHYEQFF.

This clone has only a few counts. The V call is TRBV6-4, the J call TRBJ1-2; TRBD1 is a possible D gene (6 bases). The CDR3 is 13 residues long. CDR1 is MRHNA, CDR2 SNTAGT, per germline. Trimming pared 3 bases from V and 8 bases from J, leaving 13 bases between. CDR3 in amino acids: CASSEQGRGGYTF. The CDR3, as DNA: TGTGCCAGCAGTGAACAGGGAAGAGGCGGCTACACCTTC.

The rearrangement uses TRBV9 and TRBJ2-5; 7 bases are shared with TRBD1. CDR1 and CDR2 (germline): SGDLS, YYNGEE. This CDR3 has 18 residues. Trimming cost V 4 bases and J 5 bases; bases outside gene matches: 20. The CDR3: CASSSGVDPGGVRETQYF. The CDR3 bases are TGTGCCAGCAGCTCAGGGGTGGATCCAGGGGGTGTTCGGGAGACCCAGTACTTC. The variable domain in full, with the rest retrieved from reference TRBV9 and TRBJ2-5, is DSGVTQTPKHLITATGQRVTLRCSPRSGDLSVYWYQQSLDQGLQFLIQYYNGEERAKGNILERFSAQQFPDLHSELNLSSLELGDSALYFCASSSGVDPGGVRETQYFGPGTRLLVL.

The chain recombines TRBV28 with TRBJ2-1; weak D call: TRBD2 (7 bases). V shed 6 bases and J shed 1 base, with 22 bases lying between them. Germline values: CDR1 MDHEN, CDR2 SYDVKM. The CDR3 covers 18 residues. In DNA, the CDR3 is TGTGCCAGCAGCTTAAGGGGGGGTGGACGAGGTTCCTACAATGAGCAGTTCTTC. Translated: CASSLRGGGRGSYNEQFF.

The CDR3 DNA is TGTGCCAGCAGCGAGACAGCTTACGAGCAGTACTTC. Its translation: CASSETAYEQYF. This chain connects TRBV7-2 to TRBJ2-7; perhaps TRBD1 as D (5 bases). Germline V CDR1 and CDR2: SGHTA, FQGNSA. The length of the CDR3 is 12 residues. V lost 5 bases and J lost 4, with 9 bases in between.

The rearrangement joins TRBV6-4 to TRBJ1-6; tentative D call: TRBD1 (6 bases). The CDR3 is 14 amino acids. The V and J ends lost 6 bases and 4 bases respectively, with 10 bases between them. Germline CDR1 and CDR2: MRHNA and SNTAGT. CDR3 residues: CASRAQGYNSPLHF. The CDR3 DNA reads as TGTGCCAGCAGAGCACAGGGATATAATTCACCCCTCCACTTT.

The chain recombines TRBV3-1 (or the pseudogene TRBV3-2) with TRBJ2-2, with TRBD1 matching 8 bases. The germline V gene has CDR1 LGHDT and CDR2 YNNKEL (reference sequence). The CDR3 is 15 amino acids. J lost 3 bases, V lost 2 bases, and 2 bases had no gene match. CDR3 nucleotides: TGTGCCAGCAGCCAAAGGGACAGGTACACCGGGGAGCTGTTTTTT. Protein sequence: CASSQRDRYTGELFF.

V gene TRBV3-1 (or the pseudogene TRBV3-2) combines with J gene TRBJ2-5; TRBD1 might be the D (5 bases). Germline V lookup: CDR1 LGHDT, CDR2 YNNKEL (reference sequence). The V end lost 4 bases, the J end lost 1 base, and 16 bases lay between the germline ends. The CDR3 extends over 16 amino acids. CDR3 in DNA: TGTGCCAGCAGCCCACAGTCCCGACAGACCCAAGAGACCCAGTACTTC. Its translation is CASSPQSRQTQETQYF.

V gene TRBV14 combines with J gene TRBJ1-1; D unclear. V was trimmed by 6 bases and J by 3 bases, leaving 11 bases between them. In germline, CDR1 is SGHDN, CDR2 FVKESK. CDR3 length: 13 residues. For the CDR3, the DNA is TGTGCCAGCAGTCTCACTAGGGACACTGAAGCTTTCTTT. Translating gives CASSLTRDTEAFF.